A single sample is the source of the 18 T cell receptor beta chains below, sequenced in a study of shared clonotypes between healthy human individuals. Data came from immunoSEQ multiplex PCR; TCRdb stores just in-frame clones and leaves some out. The table records just over 2,000,000 clones, about 95% of them present only once. Naive CD8 cells lacked CD45RO, underwent positive selection for CCR7 and left out terminally differentiated effector memory CD45RA+ cells. Sequencing was carried out using naive CD8+ T cells sorted from blood. These receptors were taken from a man between 18 and 29 years old in good health.

The rearrangement uses TRBV2 and TRBJ1-5; 8 positions match TRBD1. This CDR3 is built from 15 residues. The ends lost 6 bases at V and 3 bases at J; junction bases unmatched: 7. Germline values: CDR1 SNHLY, CDR2 FYNNEI. The CDR3 loop reads CASSTGGYTNQPQHF. CDR3 in DNA: TGTGCCAGCAGCACAGGGGGTTATACCAATCAGCCCCAGCATTTT.

This clone showed up just once. The V gene is TRBV30, the J gene TRBJ2-3, with TRBD2 matching over 11 bases. Germline V lookup: CDR1 GTSNPN, CDR2 SVGIG (reference sequence). The CDR3 length is 16 residues. V was clipped by 5 bases and J by 4 bases; unmatched bases: 11. CDR3 amino acids: CAWGFRGSGRADTQYF. The CDR3 bases are TGTGCCTGGGGATTTCGAGGTAGCGGGAGGGCAGATACGCAGTATTTT.

The chain couples TRBV18 to TRBJ2-7; 9 nucleotides match TRBD1. The germline V gene encodes CDR1 KGHSH and CDR2 LQKENI. V was pared by 3 bases and J by 1 base, with 4 bases of the junction left unmatched. The CDR3 has 15 amino acids. CDR3 sequence reads: CASSPSDRGSYEQYF. CDR3 bases: TGTGCCAGCTCACCGTCGGACAGGGGATCCTACGAGCAGTACTTC.

The chain recombines TRBV5-6 with TRBJ2-5, with TRBD2 as a possible D gene (6 bases). Between the trimmed V and J ends, which lost 0 bases and 3 bases, there was a span of 21 bases. Germline-derived CDR1 and CDR2 are SGHDT and YYEEEE. The CDR3 runs to 18 residues. CDR3 in DNA: TGTGCCAGCAGCTTGGAGGCGGGAATCCCCCTAGGGGAAGAGACCCAGTACTTC. This encodes CASSLEAGIPLGEETQYF.

V is TRBV28 and J is TRBJ1-2; 8 bases are shared with TRBD1. With V trimmed by 3 bases and J by 4 bases, 7 bases remained unmatched. This CDR3 has 15 amino acids. The V gene's germline CDR1 is MDHEN and CDR2 SYDVKM. CDR3 nucleotides: TGTGCCAGCAGTTTCAGGGGGCGGTTGGGCTATGGCTACACCTTC. This gives the protein CASSFRGRLGYGYTF.

This clone was picked up one time. The chain recombines TRBV28 with TRBJ1-1; 8 bases are a match to TRBD1. CDR3 length: 13 amino acids. In germline, CDR1 is MDHEN, CDR2 SYDVKM. Trimming at V came to 5 bases and at J to 8 bases, leaving 7 bases not matched to a gene. This chain's CDR3 is CASSPTGEGEAFF. CDR3 nucleotides: TGTGCCAGCAGTCCGACAGGGGAGGGGGAAGCTTTCTTT.

The rearrangement joins TRBV15 to TRBJ2-7; TRBD2 matches 10 bases. CDR3 length: 15 amino acids. Losses at the gene ends were 8 bases for V and 2 bases for J; bases not matched to a gene: 9. In germline, CDR1 is LNHNV, CDR2 YYDKDF (reference sequence). The CDR3 region is CATGSPSGSTYEQYF. CDR3 DNA sequence: TGTGCCACCGGTTCCCCTAGCGGGAGTACCTACGAGCAGTACTTC.

The J gene is TRBJ1-1, the V gene TRBV27; a weak D match, TRBD1 (6 bases). CDR3 length: 13 amino acids. Germline values: CDR1 MNHEY, CDR2 SMNVEV (reference sequence). Trimming stripped 8 bases from V and 4 bases from J, with 14 bases between. This CDR3 is CASALRGGTEAFF. The DNA of the CDR3 is TGTGCCAGCGCCCTTAGGGGGGGCACTGAAGCTTTCTTT.

This chain links TRBV5-6 with TRBJ2-7; 12 nucleotides match TRBD2. Germline assignment: CDR1 SGHDT and CDR2 YYEEEE. The trim removed 4 bases at V and 1 base at J, leaving 6 bases unmatched. This CDR3 contains 16 residues. The CDR3 DNA is TGTGCCAGCAGCGTGACTAGCGGGAGTGCGTCCTACGAGCAGTACTTC. As protein: CASSVTSGSASYEQYF.

This clone was seen only once. One end of the junction does not line up with germline, which may come from a read error. The chain joins TRBV6-1 to TRBJ1-2; weak D call: TRBD1 (6 bases). The CDR3 totals 14 residues. Germline values: CDR1 MNHNS, CDR2 SASEGT. CDR3 region: CASSEGLRGNGYTF. As DNA, the CDR3 is TGTGCCAGCAGCGAAGGCCTGAGGGGGAATGGCTACACCTTC.

This clone was found once. CDR3: CASSENSLPYEQYF. CDR3 DNA: TGTGCCAGCAGTGAAAATTCGCTTCCCTACGAGCAGTACTTC. This chain joins TRBV25-1 and TRBJ2-7, with D uncertain. This CDR3 contains 14 residues. V dropped 2 bases and J dropped 2 bases, with 10 bases sitting between them. Germline V gene data show CDR1 as MGHDK and CDR2 as SYGVNS.

The chain uses TRBV27 and TRBJ2-3; 7 bases are shared with TRBD1. CDR1 MNHEY and CDR2 SMNVEV come from the germline V gene (reference sequence). The CDR3 is 16 residues long. The J segment lost 4 bases and the V segment lost 1 base, leaving 8 bases of the junction unmatched. The DNA of the CDR3 is TGTGCCAGCAGTTTATACAGGGGTGGTACGGCAGATACGCAGTATTTT. Translating gives CASSLYRGGTADTQYF.

About this clone: The identical CDR3 is also encoded by other nucleotide sequences in the sample. CDR3 DNA: TGTGCCAGCAGCCCAGAGGACGGGGTCTACGAGCAGTACTTC. It encodes CASSPEDGVYEQYF. The chain combines TRBV9 with TRBJ2-7; D possibly corresponds to TRBD2 (5 bases). CDR1 is SGDLS, CDR2 YYNGEE, per germline. V shed 4 bases and J shed 3 bases, with 14 bases lying between them. The CDR3 extends over 14 amino acids.

V is TRBV2 and J is TRBJ1-5, with D perhaps TRBD1 (6 bases). The germline V gene has CDR1 SNHLY and CDR2 FYNNEI. CDR3 size: 13 residues. Trimming shortened V by 7 bases and J by 5 bases, and 12 bases separated the two germline ends. CDR3 protein: CASMGAGHQPQHF. As DNA, the CDR3 is TGTGCCAGCATGGGGGCAGGGCATCAGCCCCAGCATTTT.

This clone was observed once. This specimen includes other DNA sequences encoding the same CDR3. The chain employs TRBV27 and TRBJ2-3; 10 positions match TRBD2. This CDR3 is 16 amino acids long. Germline values: CDR1 MNHEY, CDR2 SMNVEV (reference sequence). The ends lost 0 bases at V and 2 bases at J; junction bases unmatched: 2. In nucleotides, the CDR3 is TGTGCCAGCAGTTTATCAACTAGCGGGGTCACAGATACGCAGTATTTT. It codes for CASSLSTSGVTDTQYF.

V usage is TRBV27 and J usage is TRBJ1-2; D not certain. This CDR3 contains 13 residues. V was cut by 5 bases and J by 3 bases, with 10 bases left in between. Per the germline V gene, CDR1 is MNHEY and CDR2 is SMNVEV (reference sequence). CDR3 DNA: TGTGCCAGCAGTCCGCGCCTCTACTATGGCTACACCTTC. As protein: CASSPRLYYGYTF.

The V and J genes are TRBV16 and TRBJ1-4; D gene ambiguous. The ends were cut back, 0 bases at V and 8 bases at J, with 13 bases in the middle. Germline CDR1 reads KGHSY; CDR2 reads FQNENV. There are 15 residues in the CDR3. CDR3 loop: CASSQSRQAWEKLFF. The CDR3 DNA reads TGTGCCAGCAGCCAATCGAGGCAGGCGTGGGAAAAACTGTTTTTT.

Points on this clone: This sample also contains other DNA sequences that code for the same CDR3. This chain links TRBV4-1 with TRBJ2-7, with 10 bases fitting TRBD1. The ends lost 3 bases at V and 2 bases at J; junction bases unmatched: 4. CDR1 MGHRA and CDR2 YSYEKL come from the germline V gene. The CDR3 length is 15 residues. The DNA for the CDR3 is TGCGCCAGCAGCCATTCTGGACAGGGGGCCTACGAGCAGTACTTC. It is translated as CASSHSGQGAYEQYF.